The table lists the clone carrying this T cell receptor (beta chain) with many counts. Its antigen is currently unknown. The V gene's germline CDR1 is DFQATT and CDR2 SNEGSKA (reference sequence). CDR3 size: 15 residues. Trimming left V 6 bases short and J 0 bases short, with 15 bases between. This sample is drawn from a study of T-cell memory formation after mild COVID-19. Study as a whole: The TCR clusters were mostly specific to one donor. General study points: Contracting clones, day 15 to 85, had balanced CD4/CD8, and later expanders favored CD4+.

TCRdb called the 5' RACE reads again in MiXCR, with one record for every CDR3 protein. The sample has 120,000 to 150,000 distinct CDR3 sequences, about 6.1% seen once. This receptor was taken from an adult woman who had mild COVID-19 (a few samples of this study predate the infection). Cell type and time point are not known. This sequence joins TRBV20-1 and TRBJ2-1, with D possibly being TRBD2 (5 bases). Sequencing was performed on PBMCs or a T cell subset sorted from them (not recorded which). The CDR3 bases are TGCAGTGCCGAGAGGTGGGAGAGCTCCTACAATGAGCAGTTCTTC. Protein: CSAERWESSYNEQFF.